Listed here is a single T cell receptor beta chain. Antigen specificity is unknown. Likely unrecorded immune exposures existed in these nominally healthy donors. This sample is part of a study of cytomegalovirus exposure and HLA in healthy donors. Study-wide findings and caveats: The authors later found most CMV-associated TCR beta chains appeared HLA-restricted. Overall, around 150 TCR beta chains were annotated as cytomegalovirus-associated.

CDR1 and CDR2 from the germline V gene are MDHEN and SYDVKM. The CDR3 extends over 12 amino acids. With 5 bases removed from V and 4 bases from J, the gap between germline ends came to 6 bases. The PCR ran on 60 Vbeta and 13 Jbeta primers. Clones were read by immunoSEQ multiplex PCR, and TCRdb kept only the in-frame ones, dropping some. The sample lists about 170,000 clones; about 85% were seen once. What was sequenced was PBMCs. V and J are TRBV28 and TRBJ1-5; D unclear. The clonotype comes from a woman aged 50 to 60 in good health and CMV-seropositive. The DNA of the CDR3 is TGTGCCAGCAGTCTTTTAAATCAGCCCCAGCATTTT. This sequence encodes CASSLLNQPQHF.